The present T cell receptor beta chain was sequenced within a study of blood T cell repertoires in COVID-19. Participants, roughly 18 to 100 years old, spanned 24 US areas. The germline CDR1 and CDR2 sequences are LGHDT and YNNKEL (reference sequence). The CDR3 spans 19 residues. Trimming removed 3 bases from V and 0 bases from J, with 18 bases in between. The protocol was immunoSEQ multiplex PCR, while the TCRdb copy is restricted to in-frame clones and leaves out a portion. Here the sample spans approximately 220,000 clones, 90% being singletons. This chain links TRBV3-1 (or the pseudogene TRBV3-2) with TRBJ1-6, with D possibly matching TRBD1 (6 bases). The TCR comes from a man aged 25 to 40 who had recovered from COVID-19. The sequenced material came from PBMCs or T cells enriched from blood (not recorded which). The CDR3 is CASSHPRNRASSYNSPLHF. The CDR3 coding sequence is TGTGCCAGCAGCCACCCCCGTAACAGGGCGAGCTCCTATAATTCACCCCTCCACTTT.